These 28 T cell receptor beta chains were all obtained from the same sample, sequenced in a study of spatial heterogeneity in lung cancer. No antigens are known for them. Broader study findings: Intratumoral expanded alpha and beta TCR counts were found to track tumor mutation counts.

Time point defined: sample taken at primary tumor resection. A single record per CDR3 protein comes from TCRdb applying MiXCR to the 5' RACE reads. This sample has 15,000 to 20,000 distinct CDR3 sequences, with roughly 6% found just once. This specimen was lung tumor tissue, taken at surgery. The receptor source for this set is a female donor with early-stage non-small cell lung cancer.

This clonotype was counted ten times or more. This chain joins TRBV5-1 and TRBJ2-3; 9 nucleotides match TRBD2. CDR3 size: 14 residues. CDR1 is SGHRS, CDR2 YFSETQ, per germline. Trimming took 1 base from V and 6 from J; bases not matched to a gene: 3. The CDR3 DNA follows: TGCGCCAGCAGCTTGTTTAGCGGGAGCGATACGCAGTATTTT. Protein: CASSLFSGSDTQYF.

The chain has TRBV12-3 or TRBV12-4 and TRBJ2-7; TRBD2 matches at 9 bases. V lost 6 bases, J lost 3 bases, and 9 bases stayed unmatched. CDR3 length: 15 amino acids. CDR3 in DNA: TGTGCCAGCAGCCAGACCGGGACTAGCAGCTACGAGCAGTACTTC. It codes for CASSQTGTSSYEQYF.

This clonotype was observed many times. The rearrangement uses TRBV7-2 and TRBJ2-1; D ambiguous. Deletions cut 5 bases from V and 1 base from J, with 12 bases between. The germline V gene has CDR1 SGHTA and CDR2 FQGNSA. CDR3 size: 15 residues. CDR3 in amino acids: CASSPRYSSYNEQFF. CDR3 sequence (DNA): TGTGCCAGCAGCCCGAGATACAGTTCCTACAATGAGCAGTTCTTC.

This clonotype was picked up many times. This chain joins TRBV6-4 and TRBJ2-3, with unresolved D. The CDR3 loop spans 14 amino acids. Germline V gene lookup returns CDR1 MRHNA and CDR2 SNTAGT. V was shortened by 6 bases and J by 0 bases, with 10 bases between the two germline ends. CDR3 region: CASSPDFSTDTQYF. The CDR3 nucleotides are TGTGCCAGCAGCCCGGATTTTAGCACAGATACGCAGTATTTT.

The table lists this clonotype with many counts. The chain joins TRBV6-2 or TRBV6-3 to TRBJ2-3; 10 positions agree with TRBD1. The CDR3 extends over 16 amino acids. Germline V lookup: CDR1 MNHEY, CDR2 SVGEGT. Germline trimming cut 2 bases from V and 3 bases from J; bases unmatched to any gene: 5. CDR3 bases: TGTGCCAGCAGTTACCCCGGGACAGGGGTAACAGATACGCAGTATTTT. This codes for CASSYPGTGVTDTQYF.

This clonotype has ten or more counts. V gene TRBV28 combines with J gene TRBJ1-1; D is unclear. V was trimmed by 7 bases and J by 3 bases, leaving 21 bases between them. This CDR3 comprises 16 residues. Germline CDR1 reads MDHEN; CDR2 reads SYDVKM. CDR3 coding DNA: TGTGCCAGCACCGAAGGGATGCAGACGATGGACACTGAAGCTTTCTTT. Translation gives CASTEGMQTMDTEAFF.

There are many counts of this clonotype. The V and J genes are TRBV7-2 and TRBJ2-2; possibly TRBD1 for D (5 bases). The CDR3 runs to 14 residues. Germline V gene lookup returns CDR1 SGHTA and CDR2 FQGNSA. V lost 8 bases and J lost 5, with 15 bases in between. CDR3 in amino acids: CASRVQGYTGELFF. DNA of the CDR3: TGTGCCAGCCGGGTTCAGGGTTATACCGGGGAGCTGTTTTTT.

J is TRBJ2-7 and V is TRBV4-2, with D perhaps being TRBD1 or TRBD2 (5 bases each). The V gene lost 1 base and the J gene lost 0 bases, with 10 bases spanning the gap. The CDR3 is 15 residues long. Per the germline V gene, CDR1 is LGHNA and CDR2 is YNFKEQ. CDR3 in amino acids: CASSQGGTNSYEQYF. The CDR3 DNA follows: TGTGCCAGCAGCCAAGGGGGGACGAACTCCTACGAGCAGTACTTC.

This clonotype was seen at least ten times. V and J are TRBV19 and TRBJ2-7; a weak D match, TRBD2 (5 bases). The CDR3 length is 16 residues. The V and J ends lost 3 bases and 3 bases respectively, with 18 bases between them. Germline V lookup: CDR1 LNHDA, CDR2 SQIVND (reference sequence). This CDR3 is CASSIGRRREGYEQYF. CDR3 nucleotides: TGTGCCAGTAGTATCGGGCGAAGGAGAGAGGGCTACGAGCAGTACTTC.

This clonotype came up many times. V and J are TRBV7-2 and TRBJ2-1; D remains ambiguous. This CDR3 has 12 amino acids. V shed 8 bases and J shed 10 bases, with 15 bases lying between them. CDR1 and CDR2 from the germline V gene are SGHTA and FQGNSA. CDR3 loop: CASGRSDGEQFF. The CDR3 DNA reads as TGTGCCAGCGGGCGATCGGACGGGGAGCAGTTCTTC.

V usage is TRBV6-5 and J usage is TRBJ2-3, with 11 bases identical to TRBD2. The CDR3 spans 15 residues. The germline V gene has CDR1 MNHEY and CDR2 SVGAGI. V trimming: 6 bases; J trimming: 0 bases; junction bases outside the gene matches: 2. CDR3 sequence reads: CASRRTSGSTDTQYF. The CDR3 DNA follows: TGTGCCAGCAGGCGGACTAGCGGGAGCACAGATACGCAGTATTTT.

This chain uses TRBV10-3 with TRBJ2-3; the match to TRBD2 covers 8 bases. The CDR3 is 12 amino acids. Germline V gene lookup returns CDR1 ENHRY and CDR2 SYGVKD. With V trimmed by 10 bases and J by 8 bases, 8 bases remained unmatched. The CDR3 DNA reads TGTGCCACGGGACTAGGAGAAGGTACGCAGTATTTT. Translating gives CATGLGEGTQYF.

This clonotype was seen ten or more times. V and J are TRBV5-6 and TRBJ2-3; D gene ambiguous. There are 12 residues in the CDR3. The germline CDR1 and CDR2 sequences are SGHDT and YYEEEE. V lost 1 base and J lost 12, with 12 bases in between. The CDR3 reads CASSLFGSRQYF. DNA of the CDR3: TGTGCCAGCAGCTTGTTCGGGTCCCGACAGTATTTT.

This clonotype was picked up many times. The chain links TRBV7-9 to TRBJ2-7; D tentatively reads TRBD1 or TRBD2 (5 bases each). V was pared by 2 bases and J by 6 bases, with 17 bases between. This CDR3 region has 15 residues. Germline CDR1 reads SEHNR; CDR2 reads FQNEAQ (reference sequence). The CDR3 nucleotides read TGTGCCAGCAGCTTAAACTCGGGGCGAGCAAGCGAGCAGTACTTC. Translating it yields CASSLNSGRASEQYF.

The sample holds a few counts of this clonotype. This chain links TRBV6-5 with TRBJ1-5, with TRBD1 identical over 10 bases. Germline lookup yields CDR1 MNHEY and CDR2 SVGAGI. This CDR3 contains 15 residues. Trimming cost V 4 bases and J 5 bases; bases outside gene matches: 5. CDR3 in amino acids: CASSSLGTGDQPQHF. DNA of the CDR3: TGTGCCAGCAGTTCCCTGGGGACAGGGGATCAGCCCCAGCATTTT.

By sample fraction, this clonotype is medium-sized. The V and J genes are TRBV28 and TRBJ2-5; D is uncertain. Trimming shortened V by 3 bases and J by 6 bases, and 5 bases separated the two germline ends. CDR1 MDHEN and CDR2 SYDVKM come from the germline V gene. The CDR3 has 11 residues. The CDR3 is CASSFRKTQYF. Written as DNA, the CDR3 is TGTGCCAGCAGTTTTAGAAAGACCCAGTACTTC.

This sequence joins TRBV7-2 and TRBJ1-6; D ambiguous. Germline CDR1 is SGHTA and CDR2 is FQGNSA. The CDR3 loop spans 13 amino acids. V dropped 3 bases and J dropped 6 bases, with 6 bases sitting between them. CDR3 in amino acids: CASSFTSNSPLHF. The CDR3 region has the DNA TGTGCCAGCAGCTTCACCAGTAATTCACCCCTCCACTTT.

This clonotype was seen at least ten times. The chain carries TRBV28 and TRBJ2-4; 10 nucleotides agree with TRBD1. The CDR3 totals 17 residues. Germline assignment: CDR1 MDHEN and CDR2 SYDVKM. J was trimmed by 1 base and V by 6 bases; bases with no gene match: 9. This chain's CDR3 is CASSPPGQGTAKNIQYF. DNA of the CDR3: TGTGCCAGCAGCCCACCGGGACAGGGGACGGCCAAAAACATTCAGTACTTC.

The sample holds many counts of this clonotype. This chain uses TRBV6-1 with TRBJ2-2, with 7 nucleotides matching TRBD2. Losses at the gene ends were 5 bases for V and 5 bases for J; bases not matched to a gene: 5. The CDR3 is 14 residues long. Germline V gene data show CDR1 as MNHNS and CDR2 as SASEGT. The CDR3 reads CASSRDYTTGELFF. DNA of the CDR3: TGTGCCAGCAGTCGGGACTACACTACCGGGGAGCTGTTTTTT.

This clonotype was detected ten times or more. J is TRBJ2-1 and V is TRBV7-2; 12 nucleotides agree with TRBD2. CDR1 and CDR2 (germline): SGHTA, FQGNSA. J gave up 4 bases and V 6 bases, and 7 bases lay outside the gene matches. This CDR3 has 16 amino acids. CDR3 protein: CASSQGLAGPYNEQFF. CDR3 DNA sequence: TGTGCCAGCAGTCAAGGACTAGCGGGGCCGTACAATGAGCAGTTCTTC.

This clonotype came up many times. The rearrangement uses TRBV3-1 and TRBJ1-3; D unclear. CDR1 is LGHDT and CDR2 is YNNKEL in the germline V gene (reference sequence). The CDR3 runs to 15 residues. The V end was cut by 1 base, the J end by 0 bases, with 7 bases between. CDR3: CASSQGTRSGNTIYF. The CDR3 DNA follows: TGTGCCAGCAGCCAAGGTACACGCTCTGGAAACACCATATATTTT.

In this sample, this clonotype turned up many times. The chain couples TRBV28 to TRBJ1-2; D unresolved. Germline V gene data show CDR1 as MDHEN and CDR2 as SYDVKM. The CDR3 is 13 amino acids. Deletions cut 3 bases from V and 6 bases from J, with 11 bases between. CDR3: CASSFPGYDGYTF. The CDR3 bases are TGTGCCAGCAGTTTTCCGGGGTATGATGGCTACACCTTC.

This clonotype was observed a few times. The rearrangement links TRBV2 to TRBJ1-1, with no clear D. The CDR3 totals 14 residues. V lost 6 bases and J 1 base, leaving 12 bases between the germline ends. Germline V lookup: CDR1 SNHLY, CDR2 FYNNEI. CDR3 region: CASRAQKANTEAFF. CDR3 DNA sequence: TGTGCCAGCAGAGCACAAAAAGCGAACACTGAAGCTTTCTTT.

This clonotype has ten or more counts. The DNA of the CDR3 is TGTGCCAGTAGTCCTCAATTCCCTTATGGCTACACCTTC. Translation gives CASSPQFPYGYTF. The chain has TRBV19 and TRBJ1-2; no clear D gene. The germline V and J ends were trimmed by 5 bases and 5 bases, with 12 bases remaining between them. The CDR3 contains 13 residues. The germline gives CDR1 LNHDA, CDR2 SQIVND (reference sequence). The full variable domain, with the rest looked up from reference TRBV19 and TRBJ1-2, is DGGITQSPKYLFRKEGQNVTLSCEQNLNHDAMYWYRQDPGQGLRLIYYSQIVNDFQKGDIAEGYSVSREKKESFPLTVTSAQKNPTAFYLCASSPQFPYGYTFGSGTRLTVV.

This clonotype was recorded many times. CDR3 in DNA: TGCAGTGCGGACAGAGATGGCTACGAGCAGTACTTC. Translated: CSADRDGYEQYF. This rearrangement joins TRBV20-1 to TRBJ2-7, with a possible D match to TRBD1 (6 bases). V was cut by 6 bases and J by 3 bases, with 12 bases left in between. The CDR3 runs to 12 residues. CDR1 and CDR2 from the germline V gene are DFQATT and SNEGSKA (reference sequence).

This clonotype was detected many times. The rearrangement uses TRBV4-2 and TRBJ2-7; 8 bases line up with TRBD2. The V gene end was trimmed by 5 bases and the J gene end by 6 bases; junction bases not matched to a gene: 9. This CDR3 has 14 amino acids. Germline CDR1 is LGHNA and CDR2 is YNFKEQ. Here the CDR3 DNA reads TGTGCCAGCAGCTTACCTAGCGGGCAGGGCGAGCAGTACTTC. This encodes CASSLPSGQGEQYF.

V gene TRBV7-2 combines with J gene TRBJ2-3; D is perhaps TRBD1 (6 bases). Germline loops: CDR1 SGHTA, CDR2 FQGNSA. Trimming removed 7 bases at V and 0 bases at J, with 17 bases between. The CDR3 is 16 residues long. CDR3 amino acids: CASTLNPTGSTDTQYF. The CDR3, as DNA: TGTGCCAGCACCCTAAACCCTACAGGGAGCACAGATACGCAGTATTTT.

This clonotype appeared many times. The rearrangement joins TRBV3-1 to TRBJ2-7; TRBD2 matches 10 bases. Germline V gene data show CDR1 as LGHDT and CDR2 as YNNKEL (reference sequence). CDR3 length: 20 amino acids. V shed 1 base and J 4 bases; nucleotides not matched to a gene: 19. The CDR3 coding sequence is TGTGCCAGCAGCCAAGGCGCCCGGTTCTCCATACTAGCGGGAAGATACGAGCAGTACTTC. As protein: CASSQGARFSILAGRYEQYF.